These 18 T cell receptor beta chains were all obtained from the same sample, sequenced in a study of T cell changes during pregnancy in multiple sclerosis. The table came from immunoSEQ multiplex PCR; TCRdb's copy has only in-frame clones and leaves some out. The sample includes about 40,000 clones, about 91% seen only once; the top ten take approximately 0.79%. Sample: CD4+ T cells from peripheral blood mononuclear cells, taken in the third trimester of pregnancy. The receptor source for this set is a female donor with multiple sclerosis, enrolled in a pregnancy study.

The chain carries TRBV9 and TRBJ2-5; 7 nucleotides align to TRBD1. The length of the CDR3 is 15 residues. Germline V gene data show CDR1 as SGDLS and CDR2 as YYNGEE. Trimming cost V 0 bases and J 3 bases; bases outside gene matches: 5. CDR3 sequence reads: CASSVATGNEETQYF. CDR3 bases: TGTGCCAGCAGCGTAGCGACAGGGAATGAAGAGACCCAGTACTTC.

The rearrangement uses TRBV5-1 and TRBJ2-5, with D perhaps matching TRBD1 (5 bases). The CDR3 length is 14 residues. The V and J ends lost 3 bases and 1 base respectively, with 10 bases between them. Germline-derived CDR1 and CDR2 are SGHRS and YFSETQ. The CDR3 sequence: CASSSGHPQETQYF. The CDR3 DNA sequence: TGCGCCAGCAGCTCCGGACACCCCCAAGAGACCCAGTACTTC.

The chain has TRBV5-1 and TRBJ2-5; 11 nucleotides agree with TRBD2. Trimming at V came to 2 bases and at J to 1 base, leaving 1 base not matched to a gene. Looked up from germline, CDR1 is SGHRS and CDR2 is YFSETQ. The CDR3 length is 15 residues. The CDR3 is CASSFSGRVQETQYF. CDR3 DNA: TGCGCCAGCAGCTTTAGCGGGAGGGTCCAAGAGACCCAGTACTTC.

The chain links TRBV10-3 to TRBJ2-7, with 8 bases lining up with TRBD1. CDR3 length: 16 amino acids. CDR1 is ENHRY, CDR2 SYGVKD, per germline. Trimming cost V 5 bases and J 4 bases; bases outside gene matches: 13. DNA for the CDR3: TGTGCCATCAGTCCTTGGCAGGGGGCTGGTGGGTACGAGCAGTACTTC. This sequence encodes CAISPWQGAGGYEQYF.

The genes are TRBV11-2 and TRBJ1-1; D is perhaps TRBD1 (5 bases). With 5 bases removed from V and 1 base from J, the gap between germline ends came to 11 bases. The CDR3 sequence is 14 residues long. Germline CDR1 reads SGHAT; CDR2 reads FQNNGV. The CDR3, as DNA: TGTGCCAGCAGCGCGACAGCTACGAACACTGAAGCTTTCTTT. Its protein is CASSATATNTEAFF.

This clone was recorded once. The chain couples TRBV5-6 to TRBJ1-2; 8 bases line up with TRBD1. V lost 5 bases, J lost 4 bases, and 10 bases stayed unmatched. CDR1 and CDR2 from the germline V gene are SGHDT and YYEEEE. This CDR3 is 15 amino acids long. CDR3 in DNA: TGTGCCAGCAGTTCCGGGACAGGACGGTCCTATGGCTACACCTTC. Translating it yields CASSSGTGRSYGYTF. The variable domain in full, completed from reference TRBV5-6 and TRBJ1-2, reads DAGVTQSPTHLIKTRGQQVTLRCSPKSGHDTVSWYQQALGQGPQFIFQYYEEEERQRGNFPDRFSGHQFPNYSSELNVNALLLGDSALYLCASSSGTGRSYGYTFGSGTRLTVV.

This clone was detected only a few times. This sequence joins TRBV5-1 and TRBJ1-1, with D maybe TRBD1 (6 bases). The CDR3 length is 13 residues. Trimming cost V 2 bases and J 5 bases, with 10 bases left between them. Germline-derived CDR1 and CDR2 are SGHRS and YFSETQ. The CDR3 here is CASSFEGETEAFF. CDR3 coding DNA: TGCGCCAGCAGCTTTGAGGGGGAGACTGAAGCTTTCTTT. The variable domain in full, completed from reference TRBV5-1 and TRBJ1-1, reads KAGVTQTPRYLIKTRGQQVTLSCSPISGHRSVSWYQQTPGQGLQFLFEYFSETQRNKGNFPGRFSGRQFSNSRSEMNVSTLELGDSALYLCASSFEGETEAFFGQGTRLTVV.

The V call is TRBV21-1, the J call TRBJ2-7; the D call in the table, TRBD1, was not verified against the DNA. TRBV21-1 is given as a pseudogene. This CDR3 spans 17 amino acids. CDR3 DNA: TGTGCCAGCAGCGGCCTCCGTGGCAGGCCGAGCTCCTACGAGCAGTACTTC. Its translation is CASSGLRGRPSSYEQYF.

The rearrangement joins TRBV7-9 to TRBJ2-2; TRBD2 matches 14 bases. Germline trimming cut 1 base from V and 7 bases from J; bases unmatched to any gene: 8. CDR1 and CDR2 (germline): SEHNR, FQNEAQ (reference sequence). The CDR3 is 18 amino acids. CDR3 amino acids: CASSLVATSGRAVGELFF. DNA for the CDR3: TGTGCCAGCAGCTTAGTGGCGACTAGCGGGAGGGCCGTCGGGGAGCTGTTTTTT.

V is TRBV11-2 and J is TRBJ1-1; D call uncertain. The CDR3 runs to 14 residues. CDR1 SGHAT and CDR2 FQNNGV come from the germline V gene. V was trimmed by 3 bases and J by 6 bases, leaving 14 bases between them. The CDR3 is CASSLGVGSAEAFF. The CDR3 DNA reads as TGTGCCAGCAGCTTGGGAGTCGGGTCGGCTGAAGCTTTCTTT. The full variable domain, completed using reference TRBV11-2 and TRBJ1-1, is EAGVAQSPRYKIIEKRQSVAFWCNPISGHATLYWYQQILGQGPKLLIQFQNNGVVDDSQLPKDRFSAERLKGVDSTLKIQPAKLEDSAVYLCASSLGVGSAEAFFGQGTRLTVV.

The chain employs TRBV19 and TRBJ1-1; 7 positions agree with TRBD1. The trim removed 6 bases at V and 7 bases at J, leaving 11 bases unmatched. The length of the CDR3 is 14 residues. Germline V lookup: CDR1 LNHDA, CDR2 SQIVND (reference sequence). The CDR3 region has the DNA TGTGCCAGTAGACCCGACAGGGAGTGGAGTGAAGCTTTCTTT. Translating gives CASRPDREWSEAFF.

This clone has only a few counts. J is TRBJ2-2 and V is TRBV11-2; a possible D gene is TRBD1 (5 bases). V dropped 8 bases and J dropped 4 bases, with 14 bases sitting between them. The CDR3 contains 14 residues. Germline CDR1 is SGHAT and CDR2 is FQNNGV. The CDR3 sequence is CASSRGIVTGELFF. CDR3 DNA sequence: TGTGCCAGCTCAAGGGGTATCGTCACCGGGGAGCTGTTTTTT.

This clone was found once. The CDR3 DNA follows: TGTGCCAGCAGTTTTGGGGACAGGCGAACCTACGAGCAGTACTTC. Translated, it gives CASSFGDRRTYEQYF. This chain uses TRBV28 with TRBJ2-7; 8 nucleotides agree with TRBD1. Germline-derived CDR1 and CDR2 are MDHEN and SYDVKM. Trimming removed 3 bases from V and 2 bases from J; junction bases left unmatched: 6. The CDR3 length is 15 residues.

The chain combines TRBV6-1 with TRBJ2-7, with 12 bases matching TRBD2. This CDR3 region has 15 residues. V was clipped by 1 base and J by 3 bases; unmatched bases: 1. From germline, CDR1 is MNHNS and CDR2 SASEGT. CDR3 sequence: CASSEETSGSYEQYF. In nucleotides, the CDR3 is TGTGCCAGCAGTGAAGAGACTAGCGGGAGCTACGAGCAGTACTTC.

The chain is built from TRBV6-1 and TRBJ1-5; 7 nucleotides line up with TRBD1. V lost 3 bases and J lost 3; bases outside the gene matches: 5. This CDR3 contains 15 residues. CDR1 and CDR2 (germline): MNHNS, SASEGT. CDR3 bases: TGTGCCAGCAGTGAGGGCCAGGGGGTCAATCAGCCCCAGCATTTT. Translation gives CASSEGQGVNQPQHF.

J is TRBJ2-2 and V is TRBV30; D gene ambiguous. Germline CDR1 GTSNPN, CDR2 SVGIG (reference sequence). This CDR3 contains 11 residues. Deletions cut 3 bases from V and 8 bases from J, with 7 bases between. As DNA, the CDR3 is TGTGCCTGGAGATATGTTGGGGAGCTGTTTTTT. Protein: CAWRYVGELFF. Looking up the rest from reference TRBV30 and TRBJ2-2 gives the full variable domain: SQTIHQWPATLVQPVGSPLSLECTVEGTSNPNLYWYRQAAGRGLQLLFYSVGIGQISSEVPQNLSASRPQDRQFILSSKKLLLSDSGFYLCAWRYVGELFFGEGSRLTVL.

This chain connects TRBV5-1 to TRBJ2-7; 8 bases are shared with TRBD2. CDR1 SGHRS and CDR2 YFSETQ come from the germline V gene. V lost 0 bases and J lost 3; bases outside the gene matches: 8. The CDR3 contains 16 residues. As DNA, the CDR3 is TGCGCCAGCAGCTTGGATTACGGGAGGGCCGTCTACGAGCAGTACTTC. Amino acids: CASSLDYGRAVYEQYF.

V usage is TRBV12-5 and J usage is TRBJ2-1, with a tentative D call TRBD1 (6 bases). This CDR3 spans 17 amino acids. Trimming removed 0 bases from V and 5 bases from J, with 17 bases in between. Germline V gene lookup returns CDR1 LGHNT and CDR2 FRNRAP. The CDR3 spells CASGLVTGKAWDNEQFF. CDR3 in DNA: TGTGCTAGTGGTTTGGTTACAGGGAAGGCGTGGGACAATGAGCAGTTCTTC.